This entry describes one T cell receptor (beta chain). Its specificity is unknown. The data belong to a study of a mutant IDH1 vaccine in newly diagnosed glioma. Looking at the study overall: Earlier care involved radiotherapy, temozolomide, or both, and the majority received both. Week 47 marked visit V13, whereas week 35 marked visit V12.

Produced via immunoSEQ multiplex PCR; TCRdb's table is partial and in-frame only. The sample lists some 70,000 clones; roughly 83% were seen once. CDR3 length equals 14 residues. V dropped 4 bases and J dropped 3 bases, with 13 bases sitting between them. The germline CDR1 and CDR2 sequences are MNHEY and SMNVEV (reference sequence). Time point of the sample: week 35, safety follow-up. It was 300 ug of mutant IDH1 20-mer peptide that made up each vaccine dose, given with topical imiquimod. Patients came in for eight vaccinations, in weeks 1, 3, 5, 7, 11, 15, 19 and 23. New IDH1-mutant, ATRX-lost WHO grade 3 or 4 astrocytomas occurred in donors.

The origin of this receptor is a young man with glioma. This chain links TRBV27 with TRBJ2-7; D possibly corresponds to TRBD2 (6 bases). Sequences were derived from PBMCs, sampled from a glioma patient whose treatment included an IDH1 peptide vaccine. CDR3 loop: CASSYAGIFYEQYF. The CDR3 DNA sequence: TGTGCCAGCAGTTACGCGGGAATCTTCTACGAGCAGTACTTC.